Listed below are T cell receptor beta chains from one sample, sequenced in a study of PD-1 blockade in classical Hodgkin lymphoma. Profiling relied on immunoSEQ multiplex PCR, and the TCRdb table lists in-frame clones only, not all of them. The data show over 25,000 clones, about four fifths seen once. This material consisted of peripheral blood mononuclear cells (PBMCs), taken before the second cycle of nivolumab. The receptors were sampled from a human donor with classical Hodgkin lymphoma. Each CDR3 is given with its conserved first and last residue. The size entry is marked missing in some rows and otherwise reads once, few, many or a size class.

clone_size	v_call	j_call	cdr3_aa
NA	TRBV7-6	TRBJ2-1	CASSSGTSGGRDEQFF
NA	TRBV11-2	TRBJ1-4	CASSDYALGEKLFF
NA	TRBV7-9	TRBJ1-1	CASSAGQGEDTEAFF
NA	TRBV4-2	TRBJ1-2	CASSQVAGLGFGYGYTF
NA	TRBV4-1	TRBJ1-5	CASSQGWTENQPQHF
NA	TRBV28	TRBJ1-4	CASSLGGSNEKLFF
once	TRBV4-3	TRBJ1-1	CASSQGEGHPTTEAFF
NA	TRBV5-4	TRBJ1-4	CASSPNTGVTNEKLFF
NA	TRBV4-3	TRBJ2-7	CASSQGYRAAYEQYF
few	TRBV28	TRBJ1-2	CASSLGVFKRVREFYGYTF
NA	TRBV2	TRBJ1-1	CASTQLGEAFF
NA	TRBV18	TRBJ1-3	CASSLTRGQGNTIYF
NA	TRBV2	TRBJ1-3	CASSVGQGALSGNTIYF
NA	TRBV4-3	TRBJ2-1	CASSRLAGGPRDNEQFF
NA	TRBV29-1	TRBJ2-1	CSVEKGYNEQFF
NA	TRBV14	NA	CASSQSTPYEQYF
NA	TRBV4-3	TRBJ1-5	CASSFGYSNQPQHF
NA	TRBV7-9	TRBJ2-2	CASSRRANTGELFF
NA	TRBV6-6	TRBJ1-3	CASRPYSSGNTIYF
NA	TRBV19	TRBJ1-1	CASKAGWGDTEAFF
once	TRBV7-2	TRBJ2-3	CASSLEVSGAGGRTDTQYF
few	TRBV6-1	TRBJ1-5	CASSRQGAQPQHF
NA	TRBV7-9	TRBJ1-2	CASSLVVGFGYGYTF
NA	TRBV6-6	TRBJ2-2	CASTEARTGELFF
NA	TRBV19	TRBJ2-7	CASSPPGPYEQYF
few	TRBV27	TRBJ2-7	CASSSINYEQYF
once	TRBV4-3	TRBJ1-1	CASSLNDSPPGTEAFF
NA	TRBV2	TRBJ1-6	CASRAVERSYNSPLHF
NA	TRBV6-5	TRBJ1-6	CASSYYPTVIDSPLHF
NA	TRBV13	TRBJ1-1	CASSSGRLNTEAFF
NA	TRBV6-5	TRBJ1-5	CASSYTAPDQPQHF
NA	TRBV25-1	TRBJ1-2	CASSATGTDGYTF
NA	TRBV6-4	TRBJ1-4	CASRIPRGPNEKLFF
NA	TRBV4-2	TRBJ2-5	CASSQERGGGETQYF
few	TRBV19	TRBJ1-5	CASSISFGVIMNQPQHF
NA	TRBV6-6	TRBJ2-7	CASSYSVGGQYF
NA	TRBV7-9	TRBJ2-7	CASSFVRVQGDEQYF
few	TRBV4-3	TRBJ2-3	CASSQTPIAGGTDTQYF
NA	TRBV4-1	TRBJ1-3	CASSQEVKPIGNTIYF
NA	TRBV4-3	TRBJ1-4	CASSQDDMGATNEKLFF
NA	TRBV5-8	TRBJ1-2	CASSLSPAASNYGYTF
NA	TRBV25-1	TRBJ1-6	CASSDRGSSYNSPLHF
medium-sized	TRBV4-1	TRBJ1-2	CASSQDRGRDGYGYTF
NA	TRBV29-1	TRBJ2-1	CSVDTRLSSYNEQFF
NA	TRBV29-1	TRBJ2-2	CSVAGYTGELFF
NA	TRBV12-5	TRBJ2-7	CASALGDYEQYF
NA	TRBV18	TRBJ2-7	CASSPGTSGLYEQYF
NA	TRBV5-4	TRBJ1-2	CASSLGWGGYTF
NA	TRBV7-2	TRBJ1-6	CASSLDSSYNSPLHF
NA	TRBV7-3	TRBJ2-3	CASSSSGTDTQYF
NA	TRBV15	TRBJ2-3	CATGRGTSGGRSTDTQYF
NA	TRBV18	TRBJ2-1	CASSPTSPSSYNEQFF